This T cell receptor (beta chain) was documented in a study of cytomegalovirus exposure and HLA in healthy donors. Study-level results: Rare TCR sequences dominated, though some public TCRs recurred in many donors. A later analysis reportedly found fewer N-insertions in an Asian-associated ancestry cluster than the approximately 670-donor mean.

In the case of this clone: Its antigen is not identified.

The PCR had 60 Vbeta and 13 Jbeta primers. Here immunoSEQ multiplex PCR was the method, and the copy in TCRdb shows in-frame clones only, minus some. The sample includes over 120,000 clones, 70% to 80% of them seen just once. CDR3 length: 15 residues. J was trimmed by 7 bases and V by 6 bases; bases with no gene match: 12. Looked up from germline, CDR1 is MNHNY and CDR2 is SVGAGI (reference sequence). The chain employs TRBV6-6 and TRBJ2-1, with 7 bases matching TRBD1. Sequencing used PBMCs. The receptor was isolated from a woman aged 18-29 years in good health and CMV-seropositive. For the CDR3, the DNA is TGTGCCAGCAGAATACAGAGGGAACAGGGGAATGAGCAGTTCTTC. Translation: CASRIQREQGNEQFF.